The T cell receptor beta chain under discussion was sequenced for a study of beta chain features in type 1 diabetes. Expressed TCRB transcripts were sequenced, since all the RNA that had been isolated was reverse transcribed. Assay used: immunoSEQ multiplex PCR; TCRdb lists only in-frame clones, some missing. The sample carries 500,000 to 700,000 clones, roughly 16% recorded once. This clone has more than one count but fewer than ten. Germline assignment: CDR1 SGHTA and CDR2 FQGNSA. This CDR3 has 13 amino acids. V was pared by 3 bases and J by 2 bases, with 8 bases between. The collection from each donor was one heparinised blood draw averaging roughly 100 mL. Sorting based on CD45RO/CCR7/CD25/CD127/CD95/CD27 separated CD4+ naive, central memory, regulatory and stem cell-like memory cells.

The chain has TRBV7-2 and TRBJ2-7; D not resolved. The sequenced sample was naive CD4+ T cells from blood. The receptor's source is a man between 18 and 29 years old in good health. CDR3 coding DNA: TGTGCCAGCAGCTTTCGGGCCACCTACGAGCAGTACTTC. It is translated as CASSFRATYEQYF.